The clone carrying this T cell receptor (beta chain) appeared a single time. V dropped 6 bases and J dropped 4 bases, with 18 bases sitting between them. The length of the CDR3 is 15 residues. CDR1 is MNHEY and CDR2 is SMNVEV in the germline V gene (reference sequence). The sample originates from a study of T cell changes during pregnancy in multiple sclerosis. Clones were read by immunoSEQ multiplex PCR, and TCRdb kept only the in-frame ones, dropping some. The data hold about 92,000 clones, with approximately 92% observed a single time. This chain uses TRBV27 with TRBJ1-2; TRBD1 is a possible D gene (6 bases). The source material was peripheral blood, sampled in the first trimester of pregnancy. The clonotype was recovered from a female donor with multiple sclerosis, enrolled in a pregnancy study. DNA of the CDR3: TGTGCCAGCAGCCAAGGACAGACCCGGGTCTATGGCTACACCTTC. Its protein product is CASSQGQTRVYGYTF.